This entry lists 23 T cell receptor beta chains sequenced from one sample in a study of read filtering for tumor transcriptome and immune sequencing. The library was built from roughly 400 ng RNA with molecular barcoded adaptors for alpha/delta and beta/gamma chains. TCRdb called the reads again in MiXCR, with one record for every CDR3 protein. The sample has 90,000 to 95,000 distinct CDR3 sequences, 20% to 25% seen once. The sample comprised a population of CD138-negative cells sorted from bone marrow. All receptors come from a donor over 35 with multiple myeloma.

This clonotype was observed many times. This rearrangement joins TRBV9 to TRBJ1-1; TRBD1 might be the D (5 bases). Germline lookup yields CDR1 SGDLS and CDR2 YYNGEE. The CDR3 spans 14 residues. The V end lost 0 bases, the J end lost 3 bases, and 9 bases lay between the germline ends. CDR3 region: CASSVVDSHTEAFF. For the CDR3, the DNA is TGTGCCAGCAGCGTAGTAGACAGTCACACTGAAGCTTTCTTT.

This clonotype has just one count. A much larger clone lies one base from this, so it may be a read error. The missing conserved phenylalanine or tryptophan at the end of this CDR3 makes a read error likely. This chain uses TRBV28 with TRBJ2-4; D is uncertain. Germline CDR1 is MDHEN and CDR2 is SYDVKM. V lost 5 bases and J 1 base, leaving 12 bases between the germline ends. This CDR3 contains 15 residues. This CDR3 is CASSQDRTAKNIQYL. The CDR3 DNA is TGTGCCAGCAGTCAGGACCGAACCGCCAAAAACATTCAGTACCTC.

There are many counts of this clonotype. V gene TRBV2 combines with J gene TRBJ2-7, with no clear D. CDR1 is SNHLY, CDR2 FYNNEI, per germline. There are 15 residues in the CDR3. Trimming shortened V by 5 bases and J by 0 bases, and 14 bases separated the two germline ends. The CDR3, as DNA: TGTGCCAGCAGTCCAAAGCCTGGGAACTCCTACGAGCAGTACTTC. Translating it yields CASSPKPGNSYEQYF.

Many counts were recorded for this clonotype. The chain couples TRBV5-1 to TRBJ1-5; D not certain. The germline V gene has CDR1 SGHRS and CDR2 YFSETQ. The CDR3 is 13 residues long. Trimming left V 0 bases short and J 5 bases short, with 6 bases between. In DNA form, the CDR3 reads TGCGCCAGCAGCTTGGGAGCGGATCAGCCCCAGCATTTT. It encodes CASSLGADQPQHF.

This clonotype showed up many times. The rearrangement joins TRBV7-8 to TRBJ2-4; 7 bases match TRBD2. V lost 5 bases, J lost 10 bases, and 5 bases stayed unmatched. This CDR3 region has 12 residues. The germline CDR1 and CDR2 sequences are SGHVS and FQNEAQ. CDR3 residues: CASSPWEGIQYF. In DNA, the CDR3 is TGTGCCAGCAGCCCCTGGGAGGGGATTCAGTACTTC.

There are many counts of this clonotype. The chain uses TRBV20-1 and TRBJ2-6, with D perhaps matching TRBD2 (6 bases). Germline V CDR1 and CDR2: DFQATT, SNEGSKA (reference sequence). The CDR3 totals 15 residues. Deletions cut 6 bases from V and 0 bases from J, with 12 bases between. The CDR3 here is CSAGGRISGANVLTF. The CDR3 nucleotides are TGCAGTGCCGGAGGGCGGATCTCTGGGGCCAACGTCCTGACTTTC.

Remarks on this clonotype: One base away lies a much larger clone, so this may be a sequencing read error. The chain couples TRBV2 to TRBJ2-3; 7 bases are a match to TRBD1. The germline V gene encodes CDR1 SNHLY and CDR2 FYNNEI. The CDR3 sequence is 15 residues long. Trimming at V came to 4 bases and at J to 4 bases, leaving 8 bases not matched to a gene. CDR3 nucleotide sequence: TGTGCCAGCAGTGGTAGCGAGGGGGCCTCAGATACGCAGTATTTT. This codes for CASSGSEGASDTQYF.

In its sample, this clonotype was seen many times. The chain couples TRBV20-1 to TRBJ1-5, with D perhaps TRBD1 (5 bases). This CDR3 comprises 16 residues. Trimming pared 4 bases from V and 0 bases from J, leaving 16 bases between. Per the germline V gene, CDR1 is DFQATT and CDR2 is SNEGSKA (reference sequence). CDR3 DNA sequence: TGCAGTGCTAACCAGGGCAGCCCTTATAGCAATCAGCCCCAGCATTTT. The encoded protein is CSANQGSPYSNQPQHF.

Comments on this clonotype: Given a much more abundant clone one base away, this may be a read error. The genes are TRBV3-1 and TRBJ2-5; possible D gene TRBD1, 5 bases. This CDR3 has 15 residues. Germline CDR1 reads LGHDT; CDR2 reads YNNKEL (reference sequence). CDR3 nucleotide sequence: TGTGCCAGCAGCCTAGGACACCCGCCCCAAGGGACCCAGTACTTC. This sequence encodes CASSLGHPPQGTQYF.

Sample share makes this clonotype medium-sized. V gene TRBV4-1 combines with J gene TRBJ2-1; 8 nucleotides agree with TRBD2. Losses at the gene ends were 1 base for V and 0 bases for J; bases not matched to a gene: 5. The CDR3 is made up of 17 amino acids. Germline V gene lookup returns CDR1 MGHRA and CDR2 YSYEKL. CDR3 amino acids: CASSQGRGVSSYNEQFF. The CDR3 nucleotides are TGCGCCAGCAGCCAAGGGCGGGGGGTAAGCTCCTACAATGAGCAGTTCTTC.

Worth noting for this clonotype: This may stem from a read error, because a much larger clone lies one nucleotide away. The chain links TRBV5-1 to TRBJ1-1, with 7 bases fitting TRBD1. Germline trimming cut 7 bases from V and 0 bases from J; bases unmatched to any gene: 6. This CDR3 region has 14 residues. From germline, CDR1 is SGHRS and CDR2 YFSETQ. CDR3 DNA sequence: TGCGCCAGCTGCGTACAGGGGATGAACACTGAAGCTTTCTTT. Its protein product is CASCVQGMNTEAFF.

Ten or more counts support this clonotype. V is TRBV10-3 and J is TRBJ2-5; 7 bases fit TRBD1. Trimming at V came to 0 bases and at J to 2 bases, leaving 3 bases not matched to a gene. Germline CDR1 reads ENHRY; CDR2 reads SYGVKD. CDR3 size: 15 residues. The CDR3 DNA reads TGTGCCATCAGTGAGTCGGGACAGATACAAGAGACCCAGTACTTC. It is translated as CAISESGQIQETQYF.

This clonotype has at least ten counts. V gene TRBV7-9 combines with J gene TRBJ2-5; D is possibly TRBD1 (5 bases). Germline V lookup: CDR1 SEHNR, CDR2 FQNEAQ (reference sequence). V lost 5 bases to trimming and J lost 5 bases, with 12 bases between them. The CDR3 spans 13 residues. The CDR3 sequence is CASSPKGPETQYF. The DNA for the CDR3 is TGTGCCAGCAGCCCCAAGGGGCCGGAGACCCAGTACTTC.

V and J are TRBV29-1 and TRBJ2-1; D is unclear. The CDR3 totals 14 residues. The V gene lost 8 bases and the J gene lost 0 bases, with 14 bases spanning the gap. The germline V gene has CDR1 SQVTM and CDR2 ANQGSEA. In DNA form, the CDR3 reads TGCAGCTCCCCGAGACACAGCTCCTACAATGAGCAGTTCTTC. This gives the protein CSSPRHSSYNEQFF.

This clonotype was detected ten times or more. The rearrangement joins TRBV20-1 to TRBJ2-1; 8 nucleotides agree with TRBD2. This CDR3 has 14 residues. The V gene's germline CDR1 is DFQATT and CDR2 SNEGSKA (reference sequence). V dropped 5 bases and J dropped 4; count of bases not matched to a gene: 7. The CDR3 sequence: CSAVTSGAYNEQFF. For the CDR3, the DNA is TGCAGTGCTGTTACTAGCGGAGCTTACAATGAGCAGTTCTTC.

There are many counts of this clonotype. Germline and junction disagree at one end, which may indicate a read error. This chain connects TRBV24-1 to TRBJ2-2; TRBD1 aligns across 7 bases. Per germline, CDR1 KGHDR and CDR2 SFDVKD. There are 15 residues in the CDR3. CDR3 sequence: CATSEPGTASGEPFF. The CDR3 DNA sequence: TGTGCCACCAGTGAGCCCGGGACAGCGTCCGGGGAGCCGTTTTTT.

There are many counts of this clonotype. The V gene is TRBV5-1, the J gene TRBJ2-2; a weak D match, TRBD1 (5 bases). The germline CDR1 and CDR2 sequences are SGHRS and YFSETQ. Trimming removed 2 bases at V and 3 bases at J, with 11 bases between. CDR3 length equals 15 residues. The DNA for the CDR3 is TGCGCCAGCAGCTTCCAGGGTAGGGACACCGGGGAGCTGTTTTTT. This translates into CASSFQGRDTGELFF. Complete variable domain (other parts from reference TRBV5-1 and TRBJ2-2): KAGVTQTPRYLIKTRGQQVTLSCSPISGHRSVSWYQQTPGQGLQFLFEYFSETQRNKGNFPGRFSGRQFSNSRSEMNVSTLELGDSALYLCASSFQGRDTGELFFGEGSRLTVL.

This clonotype has only one observation. This could be a read error, since a much larger clone is one nucleotide away. The J gene is TRBJ2-7, the V gene TRBV2; either TRBD1 or TRBD2 may fit D (5 bases each). Deletions cut 5 bases from V and 7 bases from J, with 15 bases between. CDR3 length: 13 amino acids. Germline lookup yields CDR1 SNHLY and CDR2 FYNNEI. Here the CDR3 reads CASSPGHGREQYF. For the CDR3, the DNA is TGTGCCAGCAGTCCCGGACATGGGAGAGAGCAGTACTTC.

This clonotype was observed at least ten times. The chain is built from TRBV27 and TRBJ2-1; TRBD1 is a possible D gene (7 bases). Between the trimmed V and J ends, which lost 4 bases and 7 bases, there was a span of 11 bases. Germline V gene sequence: CDR1 MNHEY, CDR2 SMNVEV (reference sequence). The length of the CDR3 is 13 residues. The DNA for the CDR3 is TGTGCCAGCAGTTCCAGGGGGGTTAATGAGCAGTTCTTC. Translated: CASSSRGVNEQFF.

In its sample, this clonotype was seen many times. V usage is TRBV5-1 and J usage is TRBJ1-1; D gene uncertain. The CDR3 is 15 residues long. From germline, CDR1 is SGHRS and CDR2 YFSETQ. The V and J ends lost 1 base and 0 bases respectively, with 10 bases between them. CDR3 in DNA: TGCGCCAGCAGCTTGATTTCCGGGATGAACACTGAAGCTTTCTTT. Its translation is CASSLISGMNTEAFF. The variable domain in full, completed from reference TRBV5-1 and TRBJ1-1, reads KAGVTQTPRYLIKTRGQQVTLSCSPISGHRSVSWYQQTPGQGLQFLFEYFSETQRNKGNFPGRFSGRQFSNSRSEMNVSTLELGDSALYLCASSLISGMNTEAFFGQGTRLTVV.

This clonotype was seen many times. V gene TRBV7-9 combines with J gene TRBJ2-1; 9 bases match TRBD1. Unmatched junction bases numbered 9, after V lost 5 bases and J lost 7 bases. The CDR3 has 15 amino acids. Germline V gene lookup returns CDR1 SEHNR and CDR2 FQNEAQ (reference sequence). CDR3 coding DNA: TGTGCCAGCAGCACCACAGGGGGCCCCTTAAATGAGCAGTTCTTC. As protein: CASSTTGGPLNEQFF.

About this clonotype: This probably arose from a read error, given a far larger clone one base away. The chain carries TRBV13 and TRBJ2-1; 8 bases are shared with TRBD1. The CDR3 spans 13 residues. Germline V gives CDR1 PRHDT, CDR2 FYEKMQ (reference sequence). DNA of the CDR3: TGTGCCAGCAGCTCAGGGGGCGCAGGGCAGAAGATCTTC. The encoded protein is CASSSGGAGQKIF.

This clonotype was seen only a few times. This chain joins TRBV2 and TRBJ1-2, with D uncertain. The V and J ends lost 6 bases and 4 bases respectively, with 12 bases between them. Germline-derived CDR1 and CDR2 are SNHLY and FYNNEI. The CDR3 extends over 13 amino acids. The CDR3 DNA reads TGTGCCAGCAGGGTACACGGAATCTATGGCTACACCTTC. Its protein product is CASRVHGIYGYTF. The full variable domain, completed using reference TRBV2 and TRBJ1-2, is EPEVTQTPSHQVTQMGQEVILRCVPISNHLYFYWYRQILGQKVEFLVSFYNNEISEKSEIFDDQFSVERPDGSNFTLKIRSTKLEDSAMYFCASRVHGIYGYTFGSGTRLTVV.